This section outlines one TCR beta chain sequence together with its context. Its antigen is not known. This entry is derived from a study of early T cells in non-severe SARS-CoV-2 infection. Turning to the study itself: Whole-blood bulk RNA, unsorted, was sequenced, and chains were unpaired.

The CDR3 loop spans 14 amino acids. After removal of 5 bases from V and 5 bases from J, the junction contained 6 bases not matched to a gene. Germline V lookup: CDR1 LNHNV, CDR2 YYDKDF (reference sequence). General study findings and limits: VDJdb-based annotation leaned toward anti-spike CD8 responses and missed private and CD4 specificities.

Individual cDNA molecules were tagged with unique molecular identifiers. TCRdb recomputed calls from the 5' RACE reads with MiXCR, one row per CDR3 protein. The sample has approximately 52,000 distinct CDR3 sequences, less than 9.5% seen once. The sequence was obtained from an adult who was a healthcare worker with PCR-confirmed SARS-CoV-2 infection or an uninfected control (not recorded which). Sequenced material: whole blood. This chain joins TRBV15 and TRBJ2-1; TRBD1 matches at 7 bases. The CDR3 sequence is CATSGRDSNNEQFF. The CDR3 DNA reads as TGTGCCACCAGCGGCCGGGACAGTAACAATGAGCAGTTCTTC.